A selection of T cell receptor beta chains follows, all from one sample in a study of blood T cell repertoires in COVID-19. Profiled with immunoSEQ multiplex PCR; TCRdb holds only in-frame clones, not every one. Of around 72,000 clones in the sample, around 89% were seen once. The sequenced material came from peripheral blood. The origin of the receptors is a woman in her 70s with acute or convalescent COVID-19. CDR3s include the opening cysteine and the closing phenylalanine or tryptophan. Fields, in order: CDR3 length, V gene, J gene, D gene, clone size, CDR3 protein, CDR3 DNA. A D gene is named only where the DNA matches it firmly. Some rows have no size entry. The others give once, few or many, or a class for an expanded clone.

length: 16
V: TRBV12-5
J: TRBJ1-1
D: .
size: .
CDR3: CASGLVSGARDTEAFF
DNA: TGTGCTAGTGGATTGGTTTCAGGGGCAAGGGACACTGAAGCTTTCTTT

length: 14
V: TRBV11-1
J: TRBJ2-7
D: TRBD1
size: .
CDR3: CASSRTGDIYEQYF
DNA: TGTGCCAGCAGCAGAACAGGGGACATCTACGAGCAGTACTTC

length: 11
V: TRBV12-3/TRBV12-4
J: TRBJ2-1
D: .
size: .
CDR3: CASSPGTEQFF
DNA: TGTGCCAGCAGTCCGGGGACAGAGCAGTTCTTC

length: 16
V: TRBV28
J: TRBJ1-3
D: .
size: .
CDR3: CASSAPGRRDGNTIYF
DNA: TGTGCCAGCAGTGCACCGGGACGGCGGGATGGAAACACCATATATTTT

length: 13
V: TRBV28
J: TRBJ1-1
D: .
size: .
CDR3: CASSFLRNTEAFF
DNA: TGTGCCAGCAGTTTTCTGAGGAACACTGAAGCTTTCTTT

length: 19
V: TRBV28
J: TRBJ1-5
D: .
size: .
CDR3: CASSFSEGSRSFSNQPQHF
DNA: TGTGCCAGCAGTTTTTCAGAGGGCAGCCGAAGCTTTAGCAATCAGCCCCAGCATTTT

length: 16
V: TRBV28
J: TRBJ2-3
D: TRBD2
size: .
CDR3: CASSLTGTSGTDTQYF
DNA: TGTGCCAGCAGTCTAACCGGGACTAGCGGCACAGATACGCAGTATTTT

length: 16
V: TRBV15
J: TRBJ2-5
D: TRBD1
size: .
CDR3: CATSTGTGGWQETQYF
DNA: TGTGCCACCAGCACCGGGACAGGAGGATGGCAAGAGACCCAGTACTTC

length: 15
V: TRBV6-5
J: TRBJ1-3
D: .
size: .
CDR3: CASSPGHFSGNTIYF
DNA: TGTGCCAGCAGTCCCGGACATTTCTCTGGAAACACCATATATTTT

length: 15
V: TRBV9
J: TRBJ2-1
D: .
size: .
CDR3: CASSTDGDIRNEQFF
DNA: TGTGCCAGCAGCACCGACGGGGATATTAGGAATGAGCAGTTCTTC

length: 12
V: TRBV2
J: TRBJ2-3
D: .
size: .
CDR3: CASSEGVSLPYF
DNA: TGTGCCAGCAGTGAGGGCGTCTCCCTCCCGTATTTT

length: 15
V: TRBV15
J: TRBJ2-5
D: .
size: .
CDR3: CATSSLAEGGETQYF
DNA: TGTGCCACCAGCAGTTTAGCGGAGGGAGGAGAGACCCAGTACTTC

length: 15
V: TRBV6-6
J: TRBJ1-2
D: TRBD1
size: few
CDR3: CASSYETGTKYGYTF
DNA: TGTGCCAGCAGTTACGAGACAGGGACGAAGTATGGCTACACCTTC

length: 17
V: TRBV7-9
J: TRBJ2-7
D: TRBD1
size: .
CDR3: CASSFGTGNLEAYEQYF
DNA: TGTGCCAGCAGCTTCGGGACAGGGAATTTGGAGGCCTACGAGCAGTACTTC

length: 14
V: TRBV6-5
J: TRBJ1-4
D: .
size: .
CDR3: CASSYSAEAEKLFF
DNA: TGTGCCAGCAGTTACTCGGCAGAGGCGGAAAAACTGTTTTTT

length: 15
V: TRBV27
J: TRBJ1-2
D: TRBD1
size: .
CDR3: CASSFWTGHHYGYTF
DNA: TGTGCCAGCAGTTTCTGGACAGGCCACCACTATGGCTACACCTTC

length: 12
V: TRBV9
J: TRBJ1-1
D: .
size: .
CDR3: CASSVGGTEAFF
DNA: TGTGCCAGCAGCGTCGGGGGGACTGAAGCTTTCTTT

length: 13
V: TRBV27
J: TRBJ1-2
D: .
size: once
CDR3: CASMVGQGYGYTF
DNA: TGTGCCAGCATGGTAGGGCAGGGCTATGGCTACACCTTC

length: 14
V: TRBV4-3
J: TRBJ2-4
D: TRBD2
size: .
CDR3: CASSQARTSIIQYF
DNA: TGCGCCAGCAGCCAAGCCCGGACTAGCATCATTCAGTACTTC

length: 14
V: TRBV19
J: TRBJ1-5
D: .
size: few
CDR3: CASSISGVGQPQHF
DNA: TGTGCCAGTAGTATCTCAGGGGTGGGACAGCCCCAGCATTTT

length: 15
V: TRBV2
J: TRBJ1-3
D: .
size: .
CDR3: CASSQGLLSGNTIYF
DNA: TGTGCCAGCAGCCAAGGACTCCTCTCTGGAAACACCATATATTTT

length: 12
V: TRBV18
J: TRBJ2-2
D: .
size: once
CDR3: CASSPEAGELFF
DNA: TGTGCCAGCTCACCAGAAGCTGGGGAGCTGTTTTTT

length: 15
V: TRBV2
J: TRBJ1-1
D: TRBD1
size: .
CDR3: CASNDRGRGITEAFF
DNA: TGTGCCAGCAATGACAGGGGGCGCGGGATTACTGAAGCTTTCTTT

length: 18
V: TRBV28
J: TRBJ1-5
D: TRBD1
size: few
CDR3: CASSFQGRQGRSNQPQHF
DNA: TGTGCCAGCAGTTTTCAGGGGCGACAGGGGCGTAGCAATCAGCCCCAGCATTTT